A selection of T cell receptor beta chains follows, all from one sample in a study of Ad26.COV2.S vaccination and SARS-CoV-2 variants. Assay: immunoSEQ multiplex PCR; the TCRdb copy retains only in-frame clones and omits some. In the table there are about 330,000 clones, approximately 87% of which are singletons. Sample: peripheral blood, taken in a trial of Ad26.COV2.S vaccine versus placebo. The receptors come from a person aged 18-60 years who received the Ad26.COV2.S COVID-19 vaccine or a placebo. Each CDR3 is given with its conserved first and last residue. Fields, in order: J gene, V gene, clone size, D gene, CDR3 protein, CDR3 DNA. The D gene is left open where the match is weak. Clone size is stated in some rows and not others, as once, few, many or a class when expanded.

>TRBJ2-1|TRBV6-1|once|NA
CASSEEVGLADNEQFF
TGTGCCAGCAGTGAAGAAGTAGGCCTCGCTGACAATGAGCAGTTCTTC
>TRBJ2-4|TRBV4-3|NA|NA
CASSQDLGSSGAKNIQYF
TGCGCCAGCAGCCAAGATCTGGGATCCTCAGGAGCCAAAAACATTCAGTACTTC
>TRBJ1-6|TRBV5-6|NA|NA
CASSLAGQVSPLHF
TGTGCCAGCAGCTTGGCGGGCCAGGTGTCACCCCTCCACTTT
>TRBJ2-5|TRBV7-2|NA|TRBD1
CASSYDRGVETQYF
TGTGCCAGCAGCTACGACAGGGGGGTGGAGACCCAGTACTTC
>TRBJ2-1|TRBV6-2/TRBV6-3|NA|NA
CASGLGGSYNEQFF
TGTGCCAGCGGCCTTGGCGGCTCCTACAATGAGCAGTTCTTC
>TRBJ1-5|TRBV7-9|NA|NA
CASSFAGNQPQHF
TGTGCCAGCAGCTTTGCGGGTAATCAGCCCCAGCATTTT
>TRBJ1-1|TRBV12-5|once|NA
CASGWQVNTEAFF
TGTGCTAGTGGTTGGCAGGTAAACACTGAAGCTTTCTTT
>TRBJ2-7|TRBV7-9|NA|TRBD2
CASRSGLAGSYEQYF
TGTGCCAGCAGATCAGGACTAGCGGGGTCCTACGAGCAGTACTTC
>TRBJ1-5|TRBV6-5|once|NA
CASSYSRVNQPQHF
TGTGCCAGCAGTTACTCCAGGGTAAATCAGCCCCAGCATTTT
>TRBJ1-1|TRBV29-1|NA|NA
CSGQTNTEAFF
TGCAGCGGACAGACGAACACTGAAGCTTTCTTT
>TRBJ1-1|TRBV5-1|NA|NA
CASSLEGGGQAFF
TGCGCCAGCAGCTTGGAGGGCGGGGGGCAAGCTTTCTTT
>TRBJ2-1|TRBV7-6|once|NA
CASSLPEDYRSAYNEQFF
TGTGCCAGCAGCTTACCCGAGGACTACCGCTCGGCCTACAATGAGCAGTTCTTC
>TRBJ1-4|TRBV30|once|NA
CAWSVSAGEGEKLFF
TGTGCCTGGAGTGTCTCGGCAGGGGAGGGAGAAAAACTGTTTTTT
>TRBJ1-5|TRBV25-1|NA|TRBD1
CASSETPGQGAQPQHF
TGTGCCAGCAGTGAAACCCCGGGACAGGGAGCTCAGCCCCAGCATTTT
>TRBJ1-1|TRBV5-1|once|NA
CASSLGWVMNTEAFF
TGCGCCAGCAGCTTGGGGTGGGTAATGAACACTGAAGCTTTCTTT
>TRBJ1-2|TRBV5-1|NA|NA
CASSLLEGFDYGYTF
TGCGCCAGCAGCTTGTTGGAGGGATTTGATTACGGCTACACCTTC
>TRBJ1-4|TRBV19|NA|TRBD1
CASRGTGYEKLFF
TGTGCCAGTAGGGGGACAGGGTATGAAAAACTGTTTTTT
>TRBJ1-5|TRBV30|NA|NA
CAWSVTGPSSNQPQHF
TGTGCCTGGAGTGTAACAGGTCCATCTAGCAATCAGCCCCAGCATTTT
>TRBJ1-5|TRBV11-2|few|NA
CASSLSPGAQGGTQHF
TGTGCCAGCAGCTTATCTCCGGGGGCCCAAGGGGGAACCCAGCATTTT
>TRBJ1-1|TRBV5-4|NA|NA
CASSLTRDSGPNTEAFF
TGTGCCAGCAGCTTGACTCGAGATTCGGGCCCGAACACTGAAGCTTTCTTT
>TRBJ2-1|TRBV4-3|NA|TRBD2
CASSQDTGGAYNEQFF
TGCGCCAGCAGCCAAGATACGGGGGGGGCCTACAATGAGCAGTTCTTC
>TRBJ1-2|TRBV19|NA|TRBD1
CASTVDRNYGYTF
TGTGCCAGTACCGTGGACAGGAACTATGGCTACACCTTC
>TRBJ1-1|TRBV19|once|NA
CASSIGLGTLLGTEAFF
TGTGCCAGTAGTATAGGACTAGGGACACTTTTGGGCACTGAAGCTTTCTTT
>TRBJ1-2|TRBV29-1|NA|NA
CSVGPLGGSYGYTF
TGCAGCGTAGGCCCTTTGGGGGGCTCCTATGGCTACACCTTC
>TRBJ1-5|TRBV27|NA|NA
CASSFYGTRRGSNQPQHF
TGTGCCAGCAGTTTTTATGGGACCCGGAGGGGTAGCAATCAGCCCCAGCATTTT
>TRBJ1-2|TRBV28|NA|NA
CASHNYGYTF
TGTGCCAGCCACAACTATGGCTACACCTTC
>TRBJ1-2|TRBV7-2|NA|NA
CASSSRTDYGYTF
TGTGCCAGCAGCTCACGCACCGACTATGGCTACACCTTC
>TRBJ1-6|TRBV6-5|NA|NA
CASWDAAGSPLHF
TGTGCCAGCTGGGACGCGGCAGGGTCACCCCTCCACTTT
>TRBJ1-5|TRBV12-5|few|NA
CASGIEGRSNQPQHF
TGTGCTAGTGGGATCGAAGGGCGTAGTAATCAGCCCCAGCATTTT
>TRBJ2-1|TRBV7-6|NA|TRBD2
CASSLVTSATYNEQFF
TGTGCCAGCAGCTTAGTGACTAGCGCTACCTACAATGAGCAGTTCTTC
>TRBJ2-1|TRBV15|NA|NA
CATSRDSFDEQFF
TGTGCCACCAGCAGAGATAGTTTCGATGAGCAGTTCTTC
>TRBJ1-1|TRBV5-8|once|NA
CASSPTGPSSEAFF
TGTGCCAGCAGCCCGACAGGTCCCTCTAGCGAAGCTTTCTTT
>TRBJ2-2|TRBV2|NA|NA
CASSEGHVAPGELFF
TGTGCCAGCAGTGAAGGTCACGTGGCTCCCGGGGAGCTGTTTTTT
>TRBJ2-1|TRBV6-5|NA|TRBD2
CASSKLAGGRDEQFF
TGTGCCAGCAGTAAACTAGCGGGGGGGAGGGATGAGCAGTTCTTC
>TRBJ1-1|TRBV7-9|once|TRBD1
CASSSPGGGWTEAFF
TGTGCCAGCAGCTCCCCAGGGGGCGGGTGGACTGAAGCTTTCTTT
>TRBJ1-5|TRBV4-3|NA|NA
CASSQAVQGGNSPQHF
TGCGCCAGCAGCCAAGCGGTGCAAGGGGGAAATTCACCCCAGCATTTT
>TRBJ1-2|TRBV3-1/TRBV3-2|NA|TRBD1
CASRPDTGGDGYTF
TGTGCCAGCAGACCAGACACAGGGGGTGATGGCTACACCTTC
>TRBJ2-3|TRBV15|NA|TRBD2
CATSRGQTSGVGDTQYF
TGTGCCACCAGCAGGGGACAAACTAGCGGGGTAGGAGATACGCAGTATTTT
>TRBJ2-7|TRBV13|few|TRBD2
CASSSGGRNYEQYF
TGTGCCAGCAGCTCGGGGGGGAGGAACTACGAGCAGTACTTC
>TRBJ2-1|TRBV5-6|NA|NA
CASSRPWGGTDEQFF
TGTGCCAGCAGCCGACCCTGGGGAGGAACGGATGAGCAGTTCTTC
>TRBJ2-2|TRBV18|NA|NA
CASSRRLLGPFANTGELFF
TGTGCCAGCTCACGTCGCTTACTGGGACCGTTCGCGAACACCGGGGAGCTGTTTTTT
>TRBJ2-5|TRBV6-5|NA|NA
CASSTYRETQYF
TGTGCCAGCAGTACCTACCGGGAGACCCAGTACTTC